This T cell receptor beta chain was found in a study of cytomegalovirus exposure and HLA in healthy donors. The CDR3 consists of 16 residues. Per the germline V gene, CDR1 is KGHSH and CDR2 is LQKENI. Unmatched junction bases numbered 7, after V lost 6 bases and J lost 0 bases. As concerns this clone: Antigen: not known.

General study findings and limits: A later analysis linked a missense variant in DCLRE1C to the trimming of TCR beta V and J genes. Apart from CMV serostatus, no immune exposure information was available. TRBV6-2, TRBV6-3 and other indistinguishable V segments were excluded.

Vbeta (60) and Jbeta (13) primers were used in the PCR. Measured with immunoSEQ multiplex PCR; TCRdb has only the in-frame clones, and not every one. The sample contains 90,000 to 110,000 clones, around 72% of which appear only once. The V gene is TRBV18, the J gene TRBJ2-1, with 8 bases fitting TRBD2. The clonotype was recovered from a male donor in good health and CMV-seronegative. Material: PBMCs. CDR3 protein: CASSLNAGGSYNEQFF. The CDR3 nucleotides are TGTGCCAGCTCCCTAAACGCGGGGGGCTCCTACAATGAGCAGTTCTTC.